This record covers a single T cell receptor (beta chain). Antigen unknown. Germline-derived CDR1 and CDR2 are LGHNA and YSLEER. CDR3 length: 15 residues. V was clipped by 1 base and J by 13 bases; unmatched bases: 13. TCRdb's table, derived via immunoSEQ multiplex PCR, lists solely in-frame clones and lacks some. The profile shows more than 85,000 clones, about four fifths of them singletons. The data were taken from a study of T cell responses to AZD1222 COVID-19 vaccine. General study findings and limits: Spike-specific TCR breadth and depth both grew after two AZD1222 doses. Reportedly, nearly half of unique spike TCRs recognized epitopes outside B.1.351/B.1.1.7 mutations. Baseline serostatus was positive in only five to seven AZD1222 recipients. There were mostly white British donors and more females than males, and clonal diversity was possibly underestimated.

The sequence was obtained from an adult in good health. The starting material was peripheral blood, obtained on day 0 of AZD1222 vaccination. The V gene is TRBV4-3, the J gene TRBJ2-1; 7 bases line up with TRBD2. The CDR3 spells CASSQVRDYSGPQFF. CDR3 DNA: TGCGCCAGCAGCCAAGTACGGGACTACAGCGGCCCACAGTTCTTC.